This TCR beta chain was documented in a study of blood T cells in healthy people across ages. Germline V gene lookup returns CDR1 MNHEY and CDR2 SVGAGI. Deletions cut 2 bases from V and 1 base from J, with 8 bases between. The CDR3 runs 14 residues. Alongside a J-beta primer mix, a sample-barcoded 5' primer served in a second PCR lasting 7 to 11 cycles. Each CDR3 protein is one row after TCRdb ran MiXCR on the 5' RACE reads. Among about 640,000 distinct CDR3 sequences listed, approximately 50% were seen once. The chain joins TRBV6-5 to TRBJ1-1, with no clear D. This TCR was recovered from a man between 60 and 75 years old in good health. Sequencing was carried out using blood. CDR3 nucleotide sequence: TGTGCCAGCAGTTACGGGCGGCAGAACACTGAAGCTTTCTTT. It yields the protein CASSYGRQNTEAFF.